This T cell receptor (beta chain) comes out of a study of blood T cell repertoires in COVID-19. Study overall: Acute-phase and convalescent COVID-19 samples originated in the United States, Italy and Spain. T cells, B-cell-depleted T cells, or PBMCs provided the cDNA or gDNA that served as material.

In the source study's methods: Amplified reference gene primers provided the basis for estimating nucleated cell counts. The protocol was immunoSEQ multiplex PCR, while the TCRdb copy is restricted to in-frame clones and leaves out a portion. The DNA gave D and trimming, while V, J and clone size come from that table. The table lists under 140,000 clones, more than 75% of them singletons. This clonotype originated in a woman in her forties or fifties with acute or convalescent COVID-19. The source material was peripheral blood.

CDR3: CASSATGSGNTIYF. The DNA for the CDR3 is TGTGCCAGCAGTGCGACAGGCTCTGGAAACACCATATATTTT. The V and J genes are TRBV28 and TRBJ1-3; possible D gene TRBD1, 6 bases. This CDR3 is built from 14 residues. V dropped 5 bases and J dropped 0 bases, with 8 bases sitting between them. CDR1 and CDR2 (germline): MDHEN, SYDVKM.